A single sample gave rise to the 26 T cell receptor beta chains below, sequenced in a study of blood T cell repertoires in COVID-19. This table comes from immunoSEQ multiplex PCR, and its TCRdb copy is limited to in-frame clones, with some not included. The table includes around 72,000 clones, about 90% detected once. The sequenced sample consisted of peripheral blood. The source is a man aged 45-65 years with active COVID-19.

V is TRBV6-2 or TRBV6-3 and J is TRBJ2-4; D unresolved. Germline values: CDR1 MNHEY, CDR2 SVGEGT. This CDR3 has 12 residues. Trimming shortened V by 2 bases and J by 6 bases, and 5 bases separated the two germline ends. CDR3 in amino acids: CASSYGGNIQYF. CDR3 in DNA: TGTGCCAGCAGTTACGGCGGAAACATTCAGTACTTC.

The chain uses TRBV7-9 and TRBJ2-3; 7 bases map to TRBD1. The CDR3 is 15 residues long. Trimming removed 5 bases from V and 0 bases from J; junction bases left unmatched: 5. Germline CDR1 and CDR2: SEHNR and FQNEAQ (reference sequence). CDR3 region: CASSPRDSSTDTQYF. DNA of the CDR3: TGTGCCAGCAGCCCAAGGGACAGCAGCACAGATACGCAGTATTTT.

CDR3 in DNA: TGTGCCAGCAGCTTAACTAGCGGCGAAGAGACCCAGTACTTC. Translating it yields CASSLTSGEETQYF. V is TRBV7-2 and J is TRBJ2-5; 8 bases are a match to TRBD2. The CDR3 runs 14 residues. The V and J ends lost 2 bases and 3 bases, in that order; junction bases with no gene match: 2. Looked up from germline, CDR1 is SGHTA and CDR2 is FQGNSA.

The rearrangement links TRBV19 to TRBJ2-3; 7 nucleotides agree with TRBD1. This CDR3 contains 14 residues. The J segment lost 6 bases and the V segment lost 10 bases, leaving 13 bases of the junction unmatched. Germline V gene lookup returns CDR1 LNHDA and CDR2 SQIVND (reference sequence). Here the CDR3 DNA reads TGTGCCACCTTAAAACAGGGGATCTCCGATACGCAGTATTTT. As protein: CATLKQGISDTQYF.

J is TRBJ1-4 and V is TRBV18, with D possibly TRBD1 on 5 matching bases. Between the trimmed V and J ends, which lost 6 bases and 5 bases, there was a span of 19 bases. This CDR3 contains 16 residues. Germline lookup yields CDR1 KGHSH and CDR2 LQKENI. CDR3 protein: CASSFGAGQQNEKLFF. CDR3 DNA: TGTGCCAGCTCTTTCGGCGCAGGGCAGCAAAATGAAAAACTGTTTTTT.

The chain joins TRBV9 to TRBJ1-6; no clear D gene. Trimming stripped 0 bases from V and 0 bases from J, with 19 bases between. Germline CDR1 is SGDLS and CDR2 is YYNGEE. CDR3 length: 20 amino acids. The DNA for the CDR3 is TGTGCCAGCAGCGTAGACCCGGGTGGCGTGGGAGGCTCCTATAATTCACCCCTCCACTTT. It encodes CASSVDPGGVGGSYNSPLHF. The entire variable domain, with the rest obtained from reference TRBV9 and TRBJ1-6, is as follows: DSGVTQTPKHLITATGQRVTLRCSPRSGDLSVYWYQQSLDQGLQFLIQYYNGEERAKGNILERFSAQQFPDLHSELNLSSLELGDSALYFCASSVDPGGVGGSYNSPLHFGNGTRLTVT.

This chain's CDR3 is CAISESGGAGYEQFF. The DNA of the CDR3 is TGTGCCATCAGTGAGTCAGGGGGCGCGGGCTATGAGCAGTTCTTC. V usage is TRBV10-3 and J usage is TRBJ2-1; TRBD1 matches at 7 bases. In germline, CDR1 is ENHRY, CDR2 SYGVKD. This CDR3 contains 15 residues. The trim removed 0 bases at V and 8 bases at J, leaving 7 bases unmatched.

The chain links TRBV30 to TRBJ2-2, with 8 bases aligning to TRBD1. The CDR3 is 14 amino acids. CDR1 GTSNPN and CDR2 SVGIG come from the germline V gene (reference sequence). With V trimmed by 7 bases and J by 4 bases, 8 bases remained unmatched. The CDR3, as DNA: TGTGCCTCCGCCCCAGGGGGCGGCACCGGGGAGCTGTTTTTT. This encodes CASAPGGGTGELFF.

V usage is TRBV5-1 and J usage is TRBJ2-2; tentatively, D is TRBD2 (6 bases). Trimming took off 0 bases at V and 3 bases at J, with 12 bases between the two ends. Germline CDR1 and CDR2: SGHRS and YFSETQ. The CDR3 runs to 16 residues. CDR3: CASSLAGLIDTGELFF. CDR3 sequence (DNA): TGCGCCAGCAGCTTGGCGGGACTGATTGACACCGGGGAGCTGTTTTTT.

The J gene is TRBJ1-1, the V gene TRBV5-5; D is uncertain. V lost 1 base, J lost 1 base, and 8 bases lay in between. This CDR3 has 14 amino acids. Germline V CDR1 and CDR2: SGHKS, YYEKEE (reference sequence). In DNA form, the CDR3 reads TGTGCCAGCAGCTTGTCTCGGGGGAACACTGAAGCTTTCTTT. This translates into CASSLSRGNTEAFF. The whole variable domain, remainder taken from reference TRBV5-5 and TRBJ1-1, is DAGVTQSPTHLIKTRGQQVTLRCSPISGHKSVSWYQQVLGQGPQFIFQYYEKEERGRGNFPDRFSARQFPNYSSELNVNALLLGDSALYLCASSLSRGNTEAFFGQGTRLTVV.

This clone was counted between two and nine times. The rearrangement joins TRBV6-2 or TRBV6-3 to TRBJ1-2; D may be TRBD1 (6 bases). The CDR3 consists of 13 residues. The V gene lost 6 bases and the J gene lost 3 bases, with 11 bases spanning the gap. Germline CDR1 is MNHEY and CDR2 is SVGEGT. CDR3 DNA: TGTGCCAGCAGCACCTCAGGGGACTATGGCTACACCTTC. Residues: CASSTSGDYGYTF.

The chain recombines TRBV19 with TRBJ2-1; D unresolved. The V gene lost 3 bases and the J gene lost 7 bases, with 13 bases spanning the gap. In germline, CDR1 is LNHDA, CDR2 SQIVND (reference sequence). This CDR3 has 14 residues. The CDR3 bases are TGTGCCAGTAGTATGATCATGTCCGGGAATGAGCAGTTCTTC. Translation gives CASSMIMSGNEQFF.

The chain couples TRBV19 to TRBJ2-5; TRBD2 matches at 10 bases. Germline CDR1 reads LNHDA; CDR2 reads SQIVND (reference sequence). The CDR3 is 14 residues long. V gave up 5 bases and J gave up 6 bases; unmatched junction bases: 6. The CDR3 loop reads CASSGAGGPKTQYF. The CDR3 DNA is TGTGCCAGTAGTGGAGCGGGAGGGCCTAAGACCCAGTACTTC.

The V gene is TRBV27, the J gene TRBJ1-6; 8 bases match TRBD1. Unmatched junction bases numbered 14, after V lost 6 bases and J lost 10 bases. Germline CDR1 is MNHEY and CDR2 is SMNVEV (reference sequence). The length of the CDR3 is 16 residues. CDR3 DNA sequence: TGTGCCAGCAGACCTCCTCCAGGGGGCGCGGGATCACCCCTCCACTTT. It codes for CASRPPPGGAGSPLHF.

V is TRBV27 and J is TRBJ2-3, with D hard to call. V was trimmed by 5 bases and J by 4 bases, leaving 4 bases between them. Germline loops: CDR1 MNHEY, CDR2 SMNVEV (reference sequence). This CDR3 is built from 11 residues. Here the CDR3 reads CASSLADTQYF. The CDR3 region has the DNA TGTGCCAGCAGTCTCGCAGATACGCAGTATTTT.

CDR3 DNA: TGTGCCAGTAGTAACCGACAGGGGTTGGAGAACTATGGCTACACCTTC. The encoded protein is CASSNRQGLENYGYTF. The chain carries TRBV19 and TRBJ1-2; TRBD1 agrees at 8 bases. This CDR3 comprises 16 residues. V was pared by 4 bases and J by 2 bases, with 9 bases of the junction left unmatched. Per the germline V gene, CDR1 is LNHDA and CDR2 is SQIVND (reference sequence).

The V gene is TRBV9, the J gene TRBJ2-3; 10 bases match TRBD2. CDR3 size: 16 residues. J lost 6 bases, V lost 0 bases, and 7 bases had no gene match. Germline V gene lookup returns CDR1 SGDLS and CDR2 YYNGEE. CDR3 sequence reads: CASSVGPSGRIDTQYF. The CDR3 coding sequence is TGTGCCAGCAGCGTAGGACCTAGCGGGAGAATTGATACGCAGTATTTT. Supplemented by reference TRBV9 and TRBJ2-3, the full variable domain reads DSGVTQTPKHLITATGQRVTLRCSPRSGDLSVYWYQQSLDQGLQFLIQYYNGEERAKGNILERFSAQQFPDLHSELNLSSLELGDSALYFCASSVGPSGRIDTQYFGPGTRLTVL.

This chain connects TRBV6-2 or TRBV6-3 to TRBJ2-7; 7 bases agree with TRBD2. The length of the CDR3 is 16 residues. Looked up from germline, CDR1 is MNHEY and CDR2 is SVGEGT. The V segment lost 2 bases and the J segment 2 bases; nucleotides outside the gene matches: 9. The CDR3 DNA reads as TGTGCCAGCAGTTACAAGCGGGGAGCGAACACCTACGAGCAGTACTTC. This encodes CASSYKRGANTYEQYF.

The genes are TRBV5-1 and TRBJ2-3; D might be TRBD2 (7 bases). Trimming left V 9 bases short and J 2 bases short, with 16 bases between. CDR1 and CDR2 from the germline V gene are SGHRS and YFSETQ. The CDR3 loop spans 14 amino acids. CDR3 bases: TGCGCCACCCATAAGGGGGGGTACACAGATACGCAGTATTTT. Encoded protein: CATHKGGYTDTQYF.

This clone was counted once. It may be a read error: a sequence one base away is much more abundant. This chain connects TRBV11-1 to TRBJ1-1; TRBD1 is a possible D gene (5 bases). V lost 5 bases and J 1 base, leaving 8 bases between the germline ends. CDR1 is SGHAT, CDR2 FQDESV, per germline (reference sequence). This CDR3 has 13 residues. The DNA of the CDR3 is TGTGCCAGCAGCCCTACAGGGAACACTGAAGCTTTCTTT. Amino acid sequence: CASSPTGNTEAFF.

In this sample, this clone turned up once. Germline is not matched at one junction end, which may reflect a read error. Here the CDR3 reads CASSPGGASTDTQYF. For the CDR3, the DNA is TGTGCTAGCAGTCCCGGGGGGGCGAGCACAGATACGCAGTATTTT. The V call is TRBV7-7, the J call TRBJ2-3; 8 bases are shared with TRBD2. This CDR3 region has 15 residues. The germline gives CDR1 SSHAT, CDR2 FNYEAQ (reference sequence).

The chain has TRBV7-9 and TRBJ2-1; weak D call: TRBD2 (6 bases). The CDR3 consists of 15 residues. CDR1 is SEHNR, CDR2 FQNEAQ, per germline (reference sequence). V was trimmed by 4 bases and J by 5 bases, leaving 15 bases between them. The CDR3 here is CASSYPLAADNEQFF. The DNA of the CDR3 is TGTGCCAGCAGCTACCCTTTAGCGGCGGACAATGAGCAGTTCTTC.

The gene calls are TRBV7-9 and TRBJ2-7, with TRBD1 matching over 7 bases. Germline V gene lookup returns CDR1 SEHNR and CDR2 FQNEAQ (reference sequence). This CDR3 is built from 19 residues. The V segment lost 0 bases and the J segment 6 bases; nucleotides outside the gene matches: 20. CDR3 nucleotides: TGTGCCAGCAGCTTAGCGATTACCGCGACAGGGTATGTTGGGTCCGAGCAGTACTTC. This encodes CASSLAITATGYVGSEQYF.

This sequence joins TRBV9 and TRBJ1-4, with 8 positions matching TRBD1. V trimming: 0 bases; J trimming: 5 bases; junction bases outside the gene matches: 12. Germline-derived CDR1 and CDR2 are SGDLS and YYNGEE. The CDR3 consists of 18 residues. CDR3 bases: TGTGCCAGCAGCGTAGACGACATCGGGGACAGGATCAATGAAAAACTGTTTTTT. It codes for CASSVDDIGDRINEKLFF.

Written as DNA, the CDR3 is TGTGCCAGCGGGGGACAGACCGGTCAGCCCCAGCATTTT. Translating gives CASGGQTGQPQHF. V is TRBV2 and J is TRBJ1-5, with 7 bases fitting TRBD1. Germline V gene lookup returns CDR1 SNHLY and CDR2 FYNNEI. Losses at the gene ends were 8 bases for V and 6 bases for J; bases not matched to a gene: 7. The CDR3 has 13 residues.

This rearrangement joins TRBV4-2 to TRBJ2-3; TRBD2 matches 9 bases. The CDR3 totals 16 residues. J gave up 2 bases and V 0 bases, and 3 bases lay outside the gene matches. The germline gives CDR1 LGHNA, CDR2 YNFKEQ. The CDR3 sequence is CASSQDRGGATDTQYF. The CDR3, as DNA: TGTGCCAGCAGCCAAGATCGCGGGGGGGCCACAGATACGCAGTATTTT.